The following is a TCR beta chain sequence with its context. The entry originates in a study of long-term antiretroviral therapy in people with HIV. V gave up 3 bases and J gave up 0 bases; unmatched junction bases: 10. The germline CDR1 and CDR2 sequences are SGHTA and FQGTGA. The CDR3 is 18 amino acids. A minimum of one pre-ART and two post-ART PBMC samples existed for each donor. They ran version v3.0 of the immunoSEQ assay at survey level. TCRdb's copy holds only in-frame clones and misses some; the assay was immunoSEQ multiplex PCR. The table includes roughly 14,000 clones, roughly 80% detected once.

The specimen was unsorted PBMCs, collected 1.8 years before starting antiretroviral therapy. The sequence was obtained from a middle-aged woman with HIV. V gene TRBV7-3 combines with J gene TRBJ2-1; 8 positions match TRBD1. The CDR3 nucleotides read TGTGCCAGCAGCTTCGAGCCGGGACAGGTTCCCTCCTACAATGAGCAGTTCTTC. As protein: CASSFEPGQVPSYNEQFF.